The 4 T cell receptor beta chains below were found in one sample sequenced in a study of shared clonotypes between healthy human individuals. The naive CD8 subset, CD45RO-negative cells positively selected for CCR7, excluded terminally differentiated effector memory CD45RA+ cells. The data were produced by immunoSEQ multiplex PCR, yet TCRdb's version contains in-frame clones alone and is incomplete. The sample holds roughly 2.1 million clones, 85% to 95% seen once. Sample: naive CD8+ T cells from PBMCs. Every receptor here comes from a man between 18 and 35 years old in good health. Some clones in this sample may be carry-over from other donors' samples.

The chain is built from TRBV7-9 and TRBJ2-7, with D unresolved. The germline gives CDR1 SEHNR, CDR2 FQNEAQ (reference sequence). CDR3 length: 12 amino acids. V gave up 6 bases and J gave up 2 bases, with 8 bases separating them. This CDR3 is CASRRGAYEQYF. In DNA, the CDR3 is TGTGCCAGCAGACGAGGTGCCTACGAGCAGTACTTC.

The rearrangement links TRBV5-1 to TRBJ2-5, with no clear D. The CDR3 is 14 residues long. Trimming shortened V by 0 bases and J by 5 bases, and 11 bases separated the two germline ends. The V gene's germline CDR1 is SGHRS and CDR2 YFSETQ. CDR3 sequence: CASSLDGTGETQYF. CDR3 DNA sequence: TGCGCCAGCAGCTTGGACGGTACCGGGGAGACCCAGTACTTC.

J is TRBJ2-1 and V is TRBV4-2, with TRBD1 matching over 7 bases. CDR3 length: 16 amino acids. Trimming cost V 3 bases and J 7 bases; bases outside gene matches: 12. The germline CDR1 and CDR2 sequences are LGHNA and YNFKEQ. CDR3 amino acids: CASSHPRTGTENEQFF. CDR3 sequence (DNA): TGTGCCAGCAGCCACCCACGCACCGGGACAGAGAATGAGCAGTTCTTC.

V is TRBV27 and J is TRBJ2-4; perhaps TRBD1 as D (6 bases). The CDR3 runs to 16 residues. V was shortened by 1 base and J by 6 bases, with 16 bases between the two germline ends. Per germline, CDR1 MNHEY and CDR2 SMNVEV (reference sequence). The CDR3 loop reads CASSLWDTLKRNIQYF. In DNA form, the CDR3 reads TGTGCCAGCAGTTTATGGGACACCCTCAAGCGAAACATTCAGTACTTC.